This T cell receptor (beta chain) was identified during a study of control samples from healthy donors and cancer patients (dated by TCRdb to the early 2020s). Library method: the immunoSEQ multiplex PCR assay. Held by TCRdb, this immuneACCESS table contains in-frame sequences only and omits some clones. Under half of the omission traces to an unresolved V gene where checked; the cause of the rest is unknown. The sample records 150,000 or so clones, 80% to 95% of which are singletons. The top ten clonotypes cover more than 5% of the sample. V was cut back by 1 base and J by 3 bases, leaving a gap of 7 bases between them. Including the terminal cysteine and phenylalanine, the CDR3 comprises 13 residues. CDR3 DNA only is kept here, 39 bases in frame from base 1. CDR1 and CDR2, looked up from the germline V gene (reference sequence), are LNHNV and YYDKDF. To note about this clone: Its antigen is not yet known. No much larger clonotype is one base removed from it; base qualities were not supplied.

In this chain, TRBV15 is recombined with TRBJ2-7, with no confident D gene call. The receptor was isolated from a man between 18 and 29 years old in good health. Sequencing used blood. The CDR3 has the sequence CATSRGTGYEQYF. In nucleotide form, the sequence is TGTGCCACCAGCAGAGGGACGGGCTACGAGCAGTACTTC.